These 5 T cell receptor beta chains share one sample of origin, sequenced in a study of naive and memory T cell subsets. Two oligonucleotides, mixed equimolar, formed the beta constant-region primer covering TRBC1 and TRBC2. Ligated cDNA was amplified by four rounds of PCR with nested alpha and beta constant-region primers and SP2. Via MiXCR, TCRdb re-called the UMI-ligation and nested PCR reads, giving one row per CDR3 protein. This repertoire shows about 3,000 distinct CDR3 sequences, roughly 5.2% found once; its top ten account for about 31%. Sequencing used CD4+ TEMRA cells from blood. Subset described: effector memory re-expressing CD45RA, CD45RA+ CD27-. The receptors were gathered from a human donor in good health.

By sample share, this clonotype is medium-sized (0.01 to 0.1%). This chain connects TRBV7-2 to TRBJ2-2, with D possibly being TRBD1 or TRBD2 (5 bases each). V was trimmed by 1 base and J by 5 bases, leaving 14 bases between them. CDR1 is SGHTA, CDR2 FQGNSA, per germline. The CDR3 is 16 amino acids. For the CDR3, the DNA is TGTGCCAGCAGCTTAGGTTCGGGGCGCAGGACCGGGGAGCTGTTTTTT. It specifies CASSLGSGRRTGELFF.

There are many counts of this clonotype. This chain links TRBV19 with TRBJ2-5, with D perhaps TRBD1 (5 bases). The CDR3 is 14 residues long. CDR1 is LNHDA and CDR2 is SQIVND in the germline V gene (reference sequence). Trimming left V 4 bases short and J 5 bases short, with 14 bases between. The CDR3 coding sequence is TGTGCCAGTAGTACCCTGACAGAGGTGGAGACCCAGTACTTC. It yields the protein CASSTLTEVETQYF. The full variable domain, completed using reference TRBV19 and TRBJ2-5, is DGGITQSPKYLFRKEGQNVTLSCEQNLNHDAMYWYRQDPGQGLRLIYYSQIVNDFQKGDIAEGYSVSREKKESFPLTVTSAQKNPTAFYLCASSTLTEVETQYFGPGTRLLVL.

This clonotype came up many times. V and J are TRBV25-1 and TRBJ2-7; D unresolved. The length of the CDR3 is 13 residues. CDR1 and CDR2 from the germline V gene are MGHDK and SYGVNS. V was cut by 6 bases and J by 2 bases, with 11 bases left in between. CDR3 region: CASSGRITYEQYF. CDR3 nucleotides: TGTGCCAGCAGCGGACGGATAACCTACGAGCAGTACTTC.

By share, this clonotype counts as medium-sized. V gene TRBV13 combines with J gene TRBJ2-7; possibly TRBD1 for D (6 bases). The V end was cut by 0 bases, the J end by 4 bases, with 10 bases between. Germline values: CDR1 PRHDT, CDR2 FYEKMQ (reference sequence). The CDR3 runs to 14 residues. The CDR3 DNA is TGTGCCAGCAGCTTAGGCGTCAGGGGATACGAGCAGTACTTC. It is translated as CASSLGVRGYEQYF. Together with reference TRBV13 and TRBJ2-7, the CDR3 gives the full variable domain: AAGVIQSPRHLIKEKRETATLKCYPIPRHDTVYWYQQGPGQDPQFLISFYEKMQSDKGSIPDRFSAQQFSDYHSELNMSSLELGDSALYFCASSLGVRGYEQYFGPGTRLTVT.

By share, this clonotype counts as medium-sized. The CDR3 nucleotides are TGTGCCAGCAGTTTTACAGGGCTTCGGTACAATGAGCAGTTCTTC. Residues: CASSFTGLRYNEQFF. The chain has TRBV28 and TRBJ2-1; D perhaps matches TRBD1 (6 bases). Per the germline V gene, CDR1 is MDHEN and CDR2 is SYDVKM. This CDR3 is 15 amino acids long. V lost 3 bases and J 4 bases, leaving 13 bases between the germline ends. The full variable domain, completed using reference TRBV28 and TRBJ2-1, is DVKVTQSSRYLVKRTGEKVFLECVQDMDHENMFWYRQDPGLGLRLIYFSYDVKMKEKGDIPEGYSVSREKKERFSLILESASTNQTSMYLCASSFTGLRYNEQFFGPGTRLTVL.